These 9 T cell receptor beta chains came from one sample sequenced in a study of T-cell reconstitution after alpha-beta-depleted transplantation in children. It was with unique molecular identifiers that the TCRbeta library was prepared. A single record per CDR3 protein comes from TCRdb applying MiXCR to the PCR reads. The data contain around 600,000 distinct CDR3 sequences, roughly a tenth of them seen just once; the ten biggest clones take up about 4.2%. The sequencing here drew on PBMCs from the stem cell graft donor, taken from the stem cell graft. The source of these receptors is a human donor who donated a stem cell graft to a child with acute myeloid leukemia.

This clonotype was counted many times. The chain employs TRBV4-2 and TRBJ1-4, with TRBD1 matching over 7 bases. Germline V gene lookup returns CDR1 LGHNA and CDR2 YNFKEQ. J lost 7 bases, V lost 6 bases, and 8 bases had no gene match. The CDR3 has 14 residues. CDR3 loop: CASSGTDWGEKLFF. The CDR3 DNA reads TGTGCCAGCAGTGGGACAGATTGGGGTGAAAAACTGTTTTTT.

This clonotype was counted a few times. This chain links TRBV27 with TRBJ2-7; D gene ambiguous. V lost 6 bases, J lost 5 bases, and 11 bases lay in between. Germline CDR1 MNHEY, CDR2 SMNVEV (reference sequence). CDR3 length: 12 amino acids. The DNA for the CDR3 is TGTGCCAGCAGCCAAACAAGAGACGAGCAGTACTTC. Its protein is CASSQTRDEQYF.

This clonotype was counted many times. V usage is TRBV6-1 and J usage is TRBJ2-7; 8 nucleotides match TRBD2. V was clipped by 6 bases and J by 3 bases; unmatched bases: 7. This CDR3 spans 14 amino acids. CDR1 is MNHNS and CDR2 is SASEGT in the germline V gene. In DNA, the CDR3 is TGTGCCAGCAGCCGTAGCGGGGACCACTACGAGCAGTACTTC. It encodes CASSRSGDHYEQYF.

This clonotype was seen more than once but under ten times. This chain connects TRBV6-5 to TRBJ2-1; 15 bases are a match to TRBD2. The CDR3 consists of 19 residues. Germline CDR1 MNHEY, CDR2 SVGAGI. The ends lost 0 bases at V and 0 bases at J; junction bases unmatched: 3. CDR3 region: CASSYSGLAGGPSYNEQFF. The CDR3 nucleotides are TGTGCCAGCAGTTACTCCGGACTAGCGGGAGGGCCCTCCTACAATGAGCAGTTCTTC.

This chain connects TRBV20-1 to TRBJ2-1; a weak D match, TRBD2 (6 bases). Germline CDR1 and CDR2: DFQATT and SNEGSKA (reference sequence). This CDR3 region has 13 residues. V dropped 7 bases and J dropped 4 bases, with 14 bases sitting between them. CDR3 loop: CSGLGGAYNEQFF. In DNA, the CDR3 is TGCAGTGGTCTTGGCGGGGCTTACAATGAGCAGTTCTTC.

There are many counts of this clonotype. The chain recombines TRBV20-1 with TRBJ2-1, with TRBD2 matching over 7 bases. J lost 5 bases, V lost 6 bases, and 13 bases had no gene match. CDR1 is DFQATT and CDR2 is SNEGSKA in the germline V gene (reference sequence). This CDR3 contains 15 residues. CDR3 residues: CSAEGSQRGNNEQFF. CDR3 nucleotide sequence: TGCAGTGCCGAAGGGAGCCAGCGGGGCAACAATGAGCAGTTCTTC.

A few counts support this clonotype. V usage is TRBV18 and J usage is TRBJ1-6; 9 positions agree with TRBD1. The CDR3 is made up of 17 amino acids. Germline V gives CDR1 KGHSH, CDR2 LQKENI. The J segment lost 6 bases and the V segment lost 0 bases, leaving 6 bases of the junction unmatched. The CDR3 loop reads CASSPPGQGRGNSPLHF. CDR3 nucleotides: TGTGCCAGCTCACCACCGGGACAGGGTCGGGGTAATTCACCCCTCCACTTT. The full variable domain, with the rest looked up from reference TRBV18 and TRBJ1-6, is NAGVMQNPRHLVRRRGQEARLRCSPMKGHSHVYWYRQLPEEGLKFMVYLQKENIIDESGMPKERFSAEFPKEGPSILRIQQVVRGDSAAYFCASSPPGQGRGNSPLHFGNGTRLTVT.

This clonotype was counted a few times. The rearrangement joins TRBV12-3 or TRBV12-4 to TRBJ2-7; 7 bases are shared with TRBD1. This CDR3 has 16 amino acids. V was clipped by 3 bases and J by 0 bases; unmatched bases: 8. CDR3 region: CASSFKGARSSYEQYF. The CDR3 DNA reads TGTGCCAGCAGTTTTAAGGGGGCACGGAGCTCCTACGAGCAGTACTTC.

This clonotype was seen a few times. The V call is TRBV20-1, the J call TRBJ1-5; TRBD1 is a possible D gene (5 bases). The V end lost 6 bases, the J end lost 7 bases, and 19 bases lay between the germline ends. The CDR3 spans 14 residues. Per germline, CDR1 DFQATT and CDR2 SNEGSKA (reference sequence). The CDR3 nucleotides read TGCAGTGCGGCGATGACAGATTCACACCAGCCCCAGCATTTT. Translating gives CSAAMTDSHQPQHF.